This entry lists 16 T cell receptor beta chains sequenced from one sample in a study of breast tumors, draining lymph nodes, adjacent tissues. MiXCR, applied by TCRdb to the multiplex PCR reads, yields one record per CDR3 protein. The profile shows some 120,000 distinct CDR3 sequences, 15% to 20% of them singletons. Axillary draining lymph nodes of breast cancer patients supplied the node samples. Input material: axillary lymph node tissue. The receptors originated from a female donor with breast cancer. Some clones in this sample may be carry-over from other donors' samples.

This clonotype was detected many times. The J gene is TRBJ1-3, the V gene TRBV5-1; D uncertain. Germline CDR1 and CDR2: SGHRS and YFSETQ. This CDR3 comprises 14 residues. Trimming took off 0 bases at V and 0 bases at J, with 4 bases between the two ends. CDR3 nucleotide sequence: TGCGCCAGCAGCTTGGGCCCCTCTGGAAACACCATATATTTT. As protein: CASSLGPSGNTIYF. Full variable domain (remainder filled in from reference TRBV5-1 and TRBJ1-3): KAGVTQTPRYLIKTRGQQVTLSCSPISGHRSVSWYQQTPGQGLQFLFEYFSETQRNKGNFPGRFSGRQFSNSRSEMNVSTLELGDSALYLCASSLGPSGNTIYFGEGSWLTVV.

This clonotype was found a few times. J is TRBJ2-3 and V is TRBV18; D unresolved. The CDR3 sequence is 13 residues long. Germline CDR1 is KGHSH and CDR2 is LQKENI. Trimming removed 3 bases from V and 6 bases from J, with 10 bases in between. CDR3 residues: CASSPRNLDTQYF. CDR3 sequence (DNA): TGTGCCAGCTCACCCCGTAATTTGGATACGCAGTATTTT.

Notes on this clonotype: A much more abundant neighbour one base away suggests this may be a read error. The chain links TRBV6-6 to TRBJ1-5; TRBD1 matches at 7 bases. V shed 5 bases, J shed 1 base, and the junction held 8 bases outside the gene matches. The germline CDR1 and CDR2 sequences are MNHNY and SVGAGI (reference sequence). This CDR3 spans 16 amino acids. CDR3 in amino acids: CASSSTGQRSNQPQHF. The CDR3 bases are TGTGCCAGCAGTAGTACGGGACAGAGGAGCAATCAGCCCCAGCATTTT.

This clonotype appeared many times. This rearrangement joins TRBV13 to TRBJ2-1; possibly TRBD1 or TRBD2 for D (5 bases each). With 3 bases removed from V and 5 bases from J, the gap between germline ends came to 8 bases. The CDR3 is 13 amino acids. CDR1 PRHDT and CDR2 FYEKMQ come from the germline V gene (reference sequence). CDR3 sequence (DNA): TGTGCCAGCAGCTTGGGACGAAACAATGAGCAGTTCTTC. This encodes CASSLGRNNEQFF. Supplemented by reference TRBV13 and TRBJ2-1, the full variable domain reads AAGVIQSPRHLIKEKRETATLKCYPIPRHDTVYWYQQGPGQDPQFLISFYEKMQSDKGSIPDRFSAQQFSDYHSELNMSSLELGDSALYFCASSLGRNNEQFFGPGTRLTVL.

Concerning this clonotype itself: It may be a read error: a sequence one base away is much more abundant. The rearrangement uses TRBV30 and TRBJ2-1; 8 nucleotides match TRBD1. The germline V gene has CDR1 GTSNPN and CDR2 SVGIG (reference sequence). CDR3 length equals 15 residues. DNA for the CDR3: TGTGCCTGGAGTGAGACAGGGGTCAGGTACAATGAGCAGCTCTTC. This encodes CAWSETGVRYNEQLF.

This clonotype was detected ten times or more. The rearrangement uses TRBV11-2 and TRBJ1-2, with D unclear. Germline CDR1 reads SGHAT; CDR2 reads FQNNGV. The V end was cut by 3 bases, the J end by 14 bases, with 16 bases between. There are 12 residues in the CDR3. As DNA, the CDR3 is TGTGCCAGCAGCTTCGCCCTGGATGCCCTAACCTTC. Translation gives CASSFALDALTF. The full variable domain, its missing parts supplied by reference TRBV11-2 and TRBJ1-2, is EAGVAQSPRYKIIEKRQSVAFWCNPISGHATLYWYQQILGQGPKLLIQFQNNGVVDDSQLPKDRFSAERLKGVDSTLKIQPAKLEDSAVYLCASSFALDALTFGSGTRLTVV.

For this clonotype: A much larger clone differs from this one at a single base, so this may be a read error. The chain couples TRBV20-1 to TRBJ1-5, with D possibly being TRBD1 (6 bases). The CDR3 has 12 amino acids. Germline values: CDR1 DFQATT, CDR2 SNEGSKA (reference sequence). Here the CDR3 DNA reads TGCAGTGCTAGTTGGGGGCAACAGCTCCAGCATTTT. Translated: CSASWGQQLQHF.

This clonotype was seen many times. The V gene is TRBV14, the J gene TRBJ2-1; TRBD1 is a possible D gene (5 bases). Trimming shortened V by 3 bases and J by 5 bases, and 11 bases separated the two germline ends. The CDR3 has 14 amino acids. CDR1 SGHDN and CDR2 FVKESK come from the germline V gene. CDR3 residues: CASSHLGRNNEQFF. The CDR3 nucleotides are TGTGCCAGCAGCCATCTGGGGCGAAACAATGAGCAGTTCTTC.

This clonotype was counted many times. This chain connects TRBV7-9 to TRBJ2-3; D unresolved. There are 12 residues in the CDR3. Per germline, CDR1 SEHNR and CDR2 FQNEAQ (reference sequence). V was trimmed by 5 bases and J by 9 bases, leaving 12 bases between them. CDR3 sequence: CASSTSPTTQYF. The DNA for the CDR3 is TGTGCCAGCAGCACTTCCCCCACGACGCAGTATTTT.

CDR3 sequence: CASSELGTGELFF. In DNA, the CDR3 is TGTGCCAGCAGTGAACTGGGCACCGGGGAGCTGTTTTTT. The chain links TRBV25-1 to TRBJ2-2; D call uncertain. This CDR3 contains 13 residues. Trimming shortened V by 2 bases and J by 4 bases, and 5 bases separated the two germline ends. Germline CDR1 reads MGHDK; CDR2 reads SYGVNS.

This clonotype was picked up many times. V gene TRBV20-1 combines with J gene TRBJ2-1; 9 nucleotides agree with TRBD1. The V and J ends lost 6 bases and 12 bases, in that order; junction bases with no gene match: 6. The CDR3 is 11 residues long. Germline-derived CDR1 and CDR2 are DFQATT and SNEGSKA (reference sequence). For the CDR3, the DNA is TGCAGTGCCCAACAGGGGGCAGGGCAGTTCTTC. This gives the protein CSAQQGAGQFF.

This clonotype was found many times. The V gene is TRBV28, the J gene TRBJ1-2, with 7 nucleotides matching TRBD1. Trimming cost V 0 bases and J 12 bases; bases outside gene matches: 10. Germline CDR1 and CDR2: MDHEN and SYDVKM. The CDR3 covers 14 residues. CDR3 amino acids: CASSLWEGAAFHTF. CDR3 DNA: TGTGCCAGCAGTTTATGGGAGGGGGCAGCCTTCCACACCTTC.

In the case of this clonotype: Being one base from a much bigger clone, this may be a read error. The chain uses TRBV19 and TRBJ2-1, with D perhaps matching TRBD2 (6 bases). The CDR3 is made up of 20 amino acids. V shed 3 bases and J shed 1 base, with 25 bases lying between them. The germline gives CDR1 LNHDA, CDR2 SQIVND (reference sequence). For the CDR3, the DNA is TGTGCCAGTAGTATGTTTTGTGGGGAGGAGAAAGTGAGTTCCTACAATGAGCAGTTCTTC. This encodes CASSMFCGEEKVSSYNEQFF.

This clonotype was picked up many times. The rearrangement links TRBV11-1 to TRBJ2-7; 8 bases fit TRBD1. CDR1 and CDR2 (germline): SGHAT, FQDESV (reference sequence). The CDR3 totals 14 residues. Germline trimming cut 5 bases from V and 2 bases from J; bases unmatched to any gene: 5. The CDR3 is CASSARQGPYEQYF. DNA for the CDR3: TGTGCCAGCAGCGCCCGACAGGGGCCCTACGAGCAGTACTTC. Looking up the rest from reference TRBV11-1 and TRBJ2-7 gives the full variable domain: EAEVAQSPRYKITEKSQAVAFWCDPISGHATLYWYRQILGQGPELLVQFQDESVVDDSQLPKDRFSAERLKGVDSTLKIQPAELGDSAMYLCASSARQGPYEQYFGPGTRLTVT.

This clonotype has a count of ten or more. The chain joins TRBV6-1 to TRBJ1-2, with TRBD1 matching over 9 bases. The CDR3 runs 14 residues. V lost 6 bases and J lost 8; bases outside the gene matches: 10. Germline-derived CDR1 and CDR2 are MNHNS and SASEGT. The CDR3 DNA reads TGTGCCAGCAGAGCTAGGACAGGGGCGATGGGCTACACCTTC. Translating it yields CASRARTGAMGYTF.

A remark on this clonotype: A much larger clone differs from this one at a single base, so this may be a read error. The chain employs TRBV19 and TRBJ1-2, with D tentatively TRBD1 (5 bases). V lost 6 bases and J lost 3, with 14 bases in between. Germline V gives CDR1 LNHDA, CDR2 SQIVND (reference sequence). The CDR3 contains 14 residues. The CDR3 DNA reads TGTGCCAGTAGACGACAGAAAACTGACTATGGCTACACCTTC. Translation: CASRRQKTDYGYTF.